These 5 T cell receptor beta chains originate from one sample sequenced in a study of T cells in Graves' hyperthyroidism and ophthalmopathy. RNA transcripts provided the source from which TCR beta CDR3 regions were amplified. Carried out on the TCR CDR3, a first-round RT-PCR used the HTBI primer set. TCRdb fed the multiplex PCR reads into MiXCR, producing one record per CDR3 protein. The data hold roughly 400,000 distinct CDR3 sequences, with about an eighth observed a single time. Sequencing used blood. The receptors were sampled from a man aged 45-65 years with Graves' ophthalmopathy.

This clonotype has at least ten counts. CDR3 amino acids: CASRGPIITGELFF. The DNA for the CDR3 is TGTGCCAGCAGAGGACCAATAATTACCGGGGAGCTGTTTTTT. The chain employs TRBV2 and TRBJ2-2; no clear D gene. The CDR3 sequence is 14 residues long. V was trimmed by 6 bases and J by 5 bases, leaving 13 bases between them. Germline V gene lookup returns CDR1 SNHLY and CDR2 FYNNEI.

The CDR3 bases are TGTGCCAGCAGTAATTCCCTTAGGGCAAATAATTCACCCCTCCACTTT. It specifies CASSNSLRANNSPLHF. The V and J genes are TRBV27 and TRBJ1-6; D call uncertain. The CDR3 totals 16 residues. Trimming shortened V by 5 bases and J by 5 bases, and 16 bases separated the two germline ends. Germline-derived CDR1 and CDR2 are MNHEY and SMNVEV (reference sequence).

V is TRBV7-2 and J is TRBJ2-2, with D perhaps matching TRBD2 (6 bases). The CDR3 contains 16 residues. Trimming removed 8 bases from V and 0 bases from J, with 16 bases in between. Germline V lookup: CDR1 SGHTA, CDR2 FQGNSA. The CDR3 spells CASRPRGATNTGELFF. In nucleotides, the CDR3 is TGTGCCAGCCGCCCCCGCGGGGCCACGAACACCGGGGAGCTGTTTTTT.

This clonotype has a count of ten or more. This chain uses TRBV12-3 or TRBV12-4 with TRBJ2-2, with 7 bases matching TRBD2. The CDR3 runs to 15 residues. V lost 5 bases to trimming and J lost 7 bases; unmatched junction nucleotides: 10. CDR3 sequence (DNA): TGTGCCAGCAGTGACAAAGGACTAGTCAGCGGGGAGCTGTTTTTT. The encoded protein is CASSDKGLVSGELFF.

This clonotype has a handful of counts. The chain employs TRBV19 and TRBJ2-3; D perhaps matches TRBD1 (5 bases). Germline V lookup: CDR1 LNHDA, CDR2 SQIVND (reference sequence). The germline V and J ends were trimmed by 5 bases and 3 bases, with 21 bases remaining between them. This CDR3 contains 17 residues. This CDR3 reads CASSPRPDKLRTDTQYF. For the CDR3, the DNA is TGTGCCAGTAGTCCACGTCCGGACAAGCTTCGTACAGATACGCAGTATTTT. Looking up the rest from reference TRBV19 and TRBJ2-3 gives the full variable domain: DGGITQSPKYLFRKEGQNVTLSCEQNLNHDAMYWYRQDPGQGLRLIYYSQIVNDFQKGDIAEGYSVSREKKESFPLTVTSAQKNPTAFYLCASSPRPDKLRTDTQYFGPGTRLTVL.